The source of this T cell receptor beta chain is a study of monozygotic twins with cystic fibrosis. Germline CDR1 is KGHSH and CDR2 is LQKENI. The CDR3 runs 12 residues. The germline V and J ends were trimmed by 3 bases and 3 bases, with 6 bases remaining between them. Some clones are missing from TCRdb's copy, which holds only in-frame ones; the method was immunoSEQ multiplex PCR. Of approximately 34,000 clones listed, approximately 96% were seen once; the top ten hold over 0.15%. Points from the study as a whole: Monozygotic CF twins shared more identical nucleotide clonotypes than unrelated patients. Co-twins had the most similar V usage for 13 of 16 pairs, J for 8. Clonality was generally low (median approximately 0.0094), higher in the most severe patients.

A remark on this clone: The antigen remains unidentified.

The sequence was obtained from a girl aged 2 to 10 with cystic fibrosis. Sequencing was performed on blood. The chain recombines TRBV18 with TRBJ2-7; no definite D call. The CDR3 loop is CASSPGSYEQYF. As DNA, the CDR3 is TGTGCCAGCTCACCGGGCAGCTACGAGCAGTACTTC.